The clone carrying this TCR beta chain was observed at least ten times. A library of TCRbeta sequences, prepared with unique molecular identifiers, was generated. TCRdb reanalysed the PCR reads using MiXCR and keeps one entry per CDR3 protein. The sample lists hundreds of thousands of distinct CDR3 sequences, roughly 15% occurring once. The data derive from a study of T-cell reconstitution after alpha-beta-depleted transplantation in children. The CDR3 totals 15 residues. Trimming shortened V by 6 bases and J by 4 bases, and 18 bases separated the two germline ends. CDR1 SNHLY and CDR2 FYNNEI come from the germline V gene.

Sequencing used PBMCs, obtained from the stem cell graft. The sequence was collected from a human donor who donated a stem cell graft to a child with Fanconi anemia. J is TRBJ1-2 and V is TRBV2; no definite D call. Here the CDR3 DNA reads TGTGCCAGCAGCGTCGGAGATAACCGGGGCTATGGCTACACCTTC. Protein: CASSVGDNRGYGYTF.